Sequencing of this T cell receptor (beta chain) was carried out in a study of T cells after yellow fever vaccination. This CDR3 contains 15 residues. The ends lost 4 bases at V and 3 bases at J; junction bases unmatched: 7. CDR1 and CDR2 from the germline V gene are SGHVS and FQNEAQ. Researchers made TCR cDNA using 5'RACE template switching, and this step added a universal primer site and UMIs. Each CDR3 protein gets one entry after TCRdb re-called the 5' RACE reads with MiXCR. The table lists 250,000 to 300,000 distinct CDR3 sequences, 10% to 15% of them singletons. Study-level points and caveats: Though it reached lower strength, the secondary response hit its peak faster, day 5 versus 15. Once the booster was given, most primary-vaccination clones reappeared, at about 96% for CD4 and roughly 85% for CD8.

Concerning this clonotype itself: Its specificity is unknown.

This receptor was taken from a man aged 30 to 45 who received the YFV17D yellow fever vaccine. The specimen was CD4+ T cells sorted from PBMCs, collected 45 days after the yellow fever booster vaccination. The chain joins TRBV7-8 to TRBJ2-7; 9 bases are shared with TRBD1. The CDR3 nucleotides are TGTGCCAGCAGCTCCCGGGACAGGGAAAACTACGAGCAGTACTTC. It yields the protein CASSSRDRENYEQYF.